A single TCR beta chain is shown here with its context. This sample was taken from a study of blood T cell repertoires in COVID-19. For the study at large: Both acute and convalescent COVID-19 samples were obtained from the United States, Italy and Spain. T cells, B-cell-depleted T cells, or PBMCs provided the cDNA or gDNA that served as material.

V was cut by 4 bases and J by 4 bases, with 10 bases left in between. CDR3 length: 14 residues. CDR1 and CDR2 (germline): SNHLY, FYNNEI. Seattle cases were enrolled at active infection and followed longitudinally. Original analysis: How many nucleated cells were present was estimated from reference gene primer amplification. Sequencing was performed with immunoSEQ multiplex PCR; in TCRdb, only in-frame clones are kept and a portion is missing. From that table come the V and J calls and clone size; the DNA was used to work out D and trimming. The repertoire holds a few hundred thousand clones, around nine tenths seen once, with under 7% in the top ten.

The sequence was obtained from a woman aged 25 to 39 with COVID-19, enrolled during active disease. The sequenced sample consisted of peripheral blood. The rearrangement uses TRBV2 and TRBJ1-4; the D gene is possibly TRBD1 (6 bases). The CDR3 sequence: CASSVQGYNEKLFF. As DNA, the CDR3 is TGTGCCAGCAGTGTACAGGGATATAATGAAAAACTGTTTTTT.